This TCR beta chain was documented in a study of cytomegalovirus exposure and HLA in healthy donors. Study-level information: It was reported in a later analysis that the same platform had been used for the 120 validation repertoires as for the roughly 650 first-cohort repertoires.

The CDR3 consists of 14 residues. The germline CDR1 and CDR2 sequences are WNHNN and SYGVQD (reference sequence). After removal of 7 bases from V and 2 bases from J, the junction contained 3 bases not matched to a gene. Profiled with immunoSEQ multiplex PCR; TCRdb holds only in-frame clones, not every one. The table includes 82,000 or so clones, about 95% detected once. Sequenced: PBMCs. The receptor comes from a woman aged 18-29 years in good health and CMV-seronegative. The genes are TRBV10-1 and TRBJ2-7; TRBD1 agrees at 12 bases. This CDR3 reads CASTGTGGAYEQYF. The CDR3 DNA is TGCGCCAGCACAGGGACAGGGGGCGCCTACGAGCAGTACTTC.